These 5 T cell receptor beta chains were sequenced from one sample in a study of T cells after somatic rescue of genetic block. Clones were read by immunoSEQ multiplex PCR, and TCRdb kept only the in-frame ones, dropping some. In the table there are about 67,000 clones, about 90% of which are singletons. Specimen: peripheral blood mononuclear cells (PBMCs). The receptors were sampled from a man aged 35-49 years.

CDR3: CASSWAGTGVNNEQFF. CDR3 sequence (DNA): TGCGCCAGCAGCTGGGCCGGGACAGGGGTCAATAATGAGCAGTTCTTC. The genes are TRBV5-1 and TRBJ2-1, with 10 nucleotides matching TRBD1. V was clipped by 3 bases and J by 7 bases; unmatched bases: 10. The germline V gene has CDR1 SGHRS and CDR2 YFSETQ. CDR3 length: 16 amino acids.

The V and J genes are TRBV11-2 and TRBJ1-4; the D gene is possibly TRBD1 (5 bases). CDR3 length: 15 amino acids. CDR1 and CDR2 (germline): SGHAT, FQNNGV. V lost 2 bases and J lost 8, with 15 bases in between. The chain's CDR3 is CASSLRAGFGEKLFF. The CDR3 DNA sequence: TGTGCCAGCAGCTTAAGGGCAGGGTTTGGCGAAAAACTGTTTTTT.

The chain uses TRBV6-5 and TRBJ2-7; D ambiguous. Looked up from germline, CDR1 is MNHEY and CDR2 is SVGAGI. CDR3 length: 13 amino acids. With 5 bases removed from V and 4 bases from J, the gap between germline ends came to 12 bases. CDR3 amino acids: CASSRSDFYEQYF. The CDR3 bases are TGTGCCAGCAGTCGCTCGGATTTTTACGAGCAGTACTTC.

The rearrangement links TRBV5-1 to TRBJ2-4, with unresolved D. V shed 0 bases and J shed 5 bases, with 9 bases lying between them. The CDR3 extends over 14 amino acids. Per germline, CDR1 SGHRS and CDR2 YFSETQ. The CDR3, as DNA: TGCGCCAGCAGCTTGGATGTGGTCCAAAACATTCAGTACTTC. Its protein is CASSLDVVQNIQYF.

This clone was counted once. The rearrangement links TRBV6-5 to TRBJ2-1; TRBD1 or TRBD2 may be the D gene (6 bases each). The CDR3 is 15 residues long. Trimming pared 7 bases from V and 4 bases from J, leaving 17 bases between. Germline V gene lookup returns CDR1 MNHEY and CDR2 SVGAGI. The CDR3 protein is CASTPSGDSYNEQFF. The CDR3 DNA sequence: TGTGCCAGCACCCCCTCAGGGGACTCTTACAATGAGCAGTTCTTC.